A selection of T cell receptor beta chains follows, all from one sample in a study of CD8 T cells in ankylosing spondylitis. TCRdb fed the 5' RACE reads into MiXCR, producing one record per CDR3 protein. The sample lists approximately 250,000 distinct CDR3 sequences; about 24% were seen once. Sequenced sample: blood, either unsorted or a sorted T cell fraction (not recorded which). All receptors derive from a male donor with ankylosing spondylitis or in good health (not recorded which). The CDR3 runs from the conserved cysteine through the conserved F or W. A D gene is named only where the DNA matches it firmly. Rows may omit the clone size; those that give it use once, few, many or a size class.

j_gene: TRBJ2-5
abundance: many
d_gene: -
v_gene: TRBV7-2
CDR3aa: CASRQGQLETQYF
CDR3nt: TGTGCCAGCAGACAAGGACAGCTGGAGACCCAGTACTTC

j_gene: TRBJ2-7
abundance: -
d_gene: -
v_gene: TRBV11-2
CDR3aa: CASSTYRAEQYF
CDR3nt: TGTGCCAGCAGCACCTACAGGGCCGAGCAGTACTTC

j_gene: TRBJ2-7
abundance: few
d_gene: TRBD1
v_gene: TRBV7-6
CDR3aa: CASSGGTGGPFSYEQYF
CDR3nt: TGTGCCAGCAGCGGCGGGACAGGGGGCCCCTTCTCCTACGAGCAGTACTTC

j_gene: TRBJ2-1
abundance: many
d_gene: -
v_gene: TRBV5-1
CDR3aa: CASRRQSSYNEQFF
CDR3nt: TGCGCCAGCAGGAGACAGAGCTCCTACAATGAGCAGTTCTTC

j_gene: TRBJ2-3
abundance: many
d_gene: -
v_gene: TRBV5-1
CDR3aa: CASSLAGGADTQYF
CDR3nt: TGCGCCAGCAGCTTGGCGGGGGGCGCAGATACGCAGTATTTT

j_gene: TRBJ2-6
abundance: many
d_gene: -
v_gene: TRBV20-1
CDR3aa: CSALQPGSSGANVLTF
CDR3nt: TGCAGTGCTCTCCAACCAGGAAGCTCTGGGGCCAACGTCCTGACTTTC

j_gene: TRBJ2-3
abundance: few
d_gene: -
v_gene: TRBV29-1
CDR3aa: CSVEGGIGADTQYF
CDR3nt: TGCAGCGTTGAAGGCGGGATCGGGGCAGATACGCAGTATTTT

j_gene: TRBJ2-3
abundance: -
d_gene: -
v_gene: TRBV7-2
CDR3aa: CASSPDRSRTDTQYF
CDR3nt: TGTGCCAGCAGCCCAGACCGGTCCCGCACAGATACGCAGTATTTT

j_gene: TRBJ2-7
abundance: -
d_gene: TRBD2
v_gene: TRBV4-2
CDR3aa: CASNERGGYEQYF
CDR3nt: TGTGCCAGCAACGAGCGGGGGGGCTACGAGCAGTACTTC

j_gene: TRBJ2-3
abundance: many
d_gene: -
v_gene: TRBV6-2/TRBV6-3
CDR3aa: CASSMGQGWSDTQYF
CDR3nt: TGTGCCAGCAGCATGGGGCAGGGTTGGTCAGATACGCAGTATTTT

j_gene: TRBJ2-3
abundance: few
d_gene: TRBD1
v_gene: TRBV29-1
CDR3aa: CSVELTGGFGHTQYF
CDR3nt: TGCAGCGTTGAGCTGACAGGGGGATTCGGCCATACGCAGTATTTT

j_gene: TRBJ2-2
abundance: many
d_gene: TRBD1
v_gene: TRBV20-1
CDR3aa: CSAPDPGGAGELFF
CDR3nt: TGCAGTGCCCCAGACCCAGGGGGAGCCGGGGAGCTGTTTTTT

j_gene: TRBJ2-6
abundance: few
d_gene: -
v_gene: TRBV12-3/TRBV12-4
CDR3aa: CASSLALYSGANVLTF
CDR3nt: TGTGCCAGCAGTTTAGCGCTCTACTCTGGGGCCAACGTCCTGACTTTC

j_gene: TRBJ1-4
abundance: -
d_gene: -
v_gene: TRBV6-1
CDR3aa: CASSDRQRANEKLFF
CDR3nt: TGTGCCAGCAGTGACCGACAGCGCGCTAATGAAAAACTGTTTTTT

j_gene: TRBJ1-3
abundance: many
d_gene: -
v_gene: TRBV20-1
CDR3aa: CSADVSGNTIYF
CDR3nt: TGCAGTGCTGATGTCTCTGGAAACACCATATATTTT

j_gene: TRBJ2-5
abundance: -
d_gene: -
v_gene: TRBV20-1
CDR3aa: CSALQPETQYF
CDR3nt: TGCAGTGCCCTCCAGCCGGAGACCCAGTACTTC

j_gene: TRBJ2-2
abundance: -
d_gene: -
v_gene: TRBV12-3/TRBV12-4
CDR3aa: CASLTSGGTGELFF
CDR3nt: TGTGCCAGCTTAACCTCTGGAGGAACCGGGGAGCTGTTTTTT

j_gene: TRBJ2-4
abundance: -
d_gene: -
v_gene: TRBV5-1
CDR3aa: CASSLGSRVAKNIQYF
CDR3nt: TGCGCCAGCAGCTTGGGATCCAGGGTAGCCAAAAACATTCAGTACTTC

j_gene: TRBJ2-3
abundance: many
d_gene: TRBD2
v_gene: TRBV7-6
CDR3aa: CASSLGGTSGTDTQYF
CDR3nt: TGTGCCAGCAGCTTGGGAGGGACTAGCGGCACAGATACGCAGTATTTT

j_gene: TRBJ1-2
abundance: -
d_gene: -
v_gene: TRBV12-5
CDR3aa: CASGLVLPGRAYGYTF
CDR3nt: TGTGCTAGTGGTTTGGTACTCCCAGGCAGGGCCTATGGCTACACCTTC

j_gene: TRBJ1-1
abundance: once
d_gene: -
v_gene: TRBV29-1
CDR3aa: CSVEDTYLGTEAFF
CDR3nt: TGCAGCGTTGAAGATACTTACCTGGGCACTGAAGCTTTCTTT

j_gene: TRBJ2-3
abundance: many
d_gene: -
v_gene: TRBV20-1
CDR3aa: CSARDVSGLGDTQYF
CDR3nt: TGCAGTGCTAGAGATGTTAGCGGCCTGGGGGATACGCAGTATTTT

j_gene: TRBJ2-1
abundance: few
d_gene: -
v_gene: TRBV6-5
CDR3aa: CASSYSKANEQFF
CDR3nt: TGTGCCAGCAGTTACTCGAAAGCTAATGAGCAGTTCTTC

j_gene: TRBJ1-4
abundance: many
d_gene: TRBD1
v_gene: TRBV7-9
CDR3aa: CASSTGDTNEKLFF
CDR3nt: TGTGCCAGCAGCACAGGGGATACTAATGAAAAACTGTTTTTT

j_gene: TRBJ2-5
abundance: -
d_gene: -
v_gene: TRBV20-1
CDR3aa: CSARTLPRETQYF
CDR3nt: TGCAGTGCTAGAACCCTCCCGCGGGAGACCCAGTACTTC

j_gene: TRBJ2-3
abundance: -
d_gene: -
v_gene: TRBV15
CDR3aa: CATSKDGADTQYF
CDR3nt: TGTGCCACCAGCAAGGACGGGGCGGATACGCAGTATTTT

j_gene: TRBJ2-1
abundance: -
d_gene: -
v_gene: TRBV12-3/TRBV12-4
CDR3aa: CASSFFSGSYNEQFF
CDR3nt: TGTGCCAGCAGTTTTTTTAGCGGATCCTACAATGAGCAGTTCTTC

j_gene: TRBJ2-7
abundance: -
d_gene: TRBD1
v_gene: TRBV29-1
CDR3aa: CSVTTGTGGFYEQYF
CDR3nt: TGCAGCGTAACTACCGGGACAGGGGGATTCTACGAGCAGTACTTC

j_gene: TRBJ1-1
abundance: many
d_gene: -
v_gene: TRBV29-1
CDR3aa: CSVPGPMNTEAFF
CDR3nt: TGCAGCGTTCCGGGACCAATGAACACTGAAGCTTTCTTT

j_gene: TRBJ2-7
abundance: few
d_gene: -
v_gene: TRBV24-1
CDR3aa: CATSDPGDEQYF
CDR3nt: TGTGCCACCAGTGATCCAGGGGACGAGCAGTACTTC

j_gene: TRBJ2-5
abundance: -
d_gene: TRBD2
v_gene: TRBV25-1
CDR3aa: CASRPQRGRETQYF
CDR3nt: TGTGCCAGCAGGCCCCAGCGGGGACGGGAGACCCAGTACTTC

j_gene: TRBJ2-5
abundance: -
d_gene: -
v_gene: TRBV4-1
CDR3aa: CASSQGLAVGETQYF
CDR3nt: TGCGCCAGCAGCCAAGGGCTAGCTGTCGGAGAGACCCAGTACTTC

j_gene: TRBJ2-1
abundance: many
d_gene: -
v_gene: TRBV20-1
CDR3aa: CSAPFPTTTYNEQFF
CDR3nt: TGCAGTGCTCCGTTTCCTACAACAACTTACAATGAGCAGTTCTTC

j_gene: TRBJ2-2
abundance: -
d_gene: -
v_gene: TRBV5-1
CDR3aa: CASSPQGLRNTGELFF
CDR3nt: TGCGCCAGCAGCCCACAGGGCCTCCGCAACACCGGGGAGCTGTTTTTT

j_gene: TRBJ1-5
abundance: many
d_gene: -
v_gene: TRBV12-3/TRBV12-4
CDR3aa: CASSYPQGNQPQHF
CDR3nt: TGTGCCAGCAGTTACCCACAGGGTAATCAGCCCCAGCATTTT

j_gene: TRBJ2-5
abundance: -
d_gene: TRBD2
v_gene: TRBV6-1
CDR3aa: CASSFQTGGETQYF
CDR3nt: TGTGCCAGCAGTTTCCAGACGGGGGGGGAGACCCAGTACTTC

j_gene: TRBJ2-3
abundance: -
d_gene: TRBD2
v_gene: TRBV6-1
CDR3aa: CASRPLAGVGDTQYF
CDR3nt: TGTGCCAGCAGGCCACTAGCGGGGGTTGGAGATACGCAGTATTTT

j_gene: TRBJ2-7
abundance: -
d_gene: -
v_gene: TRBV19
CDR3aa: CASSPDHRVGEQYF
CDR3nt: TGTGCCAGTAGCCCGGACCACAGGGTTGGGGAGCAGTACTTC

j_gene: TRBJ2-5
abundance: -
d_gene: -
v_gene: TRBV20-1
CDR3aa: CSARASEETQYF
CDR3nt: TGCAGTGCTAGAGCGTCCGAGGAGACCCAGTACTTC

j_gene: TRBJ2-3
abundance: -
d_gene: TRBD2
v_gene: TRBV7-3
CDR3aa: CASSSSLAGGTQYF
CDR3nt: TGTGCCAGCAGCTCCTCCTTAGCGGGGGGTACGCAGTATTTT

j_gene: TRBJ1-2
abundance: many
d_gene: -
v_gene: TRBV5-5
CDR3aa: CASSLFLGHRVRTF
CDR3nt: TGTGCCAGCAGCTTGTTTCTGGGACACCGAGTAAGGACCTTC

j_gene: TRBJ2-2
abundance: -
d_gene: TRBD1
v_gene: TRBV6-6
CDR3aa: CASRTTGRELFF
CDR3nt: TGTGCCAGCAGAACGACAGGGAGGGAGCTGTTTTTT

j_gene: TRBJ2-7
abundance: few
d_gene: -
v_gene: TRBV20-1
CDR3aa: CSAHTGPGVGEQYF
CDR3nt: TGCAGTGCCCACACTGGGCCGGGGGTGGGCGAGCAGTACTTC

j_gene: TRBJ2-7
abundance: many
d_gene: -
v_gene: TRBV28
CDR3aa: CASSSHSGTYEQYF
CDR3nt: TGTGCCAGCAGTTCACACTCAGGGACCTACGAGCAGTACTTC

j_gene: TRBJ2-2
abundance: -
d_gene: -
v_gene: TRBV6-2/TRBV6-3
CDR3aa: CASSETGLTVSGELFF
CDR3nt: TGTGCCAGCAGCGAAACGGGACTGACTGTCTCCGGGGAGCTGTTTTTT